The 27 T cell receptor beta chains below were found in one sample sequenced in a study of OX40 agonist ivuxolimab in advanced cancers. Data came from immunoSEQ multiplex PCR; TCRdb stores just in-frame clones and leaves some out. This table has approximately 74,000 clones, approximately 92% appearing once. Source: CD4+ or CD8+ T cells sorted from blood, taken in a trial of the OX40 agonist ivuxolimab. These receptor sequences come from an adult with an advanced solid tumor such as melanoma, head and neck, liver or kidney cancer.

This rearrangement joins TRBV6-1 to TRBJ2-4, with D unclear. Germline V gene data show CDR1 as MNHNS and CDR2 as SASEGT. Trimming took 8 bases from V and 0 from J, leaving 8 bases between them. CDR3 size: 13 residues. CDR3 protein: CASEAVAKNIQYF. For the CDR3, the DNA is TGTGCCAGCGAGGCTGTAGCCAAAAACATTCAGTACTTC.

The V call is TRBV10-3, the J call TRBJ2-5, with D hard to call. Germline V gene data show CDR1 as ENHRY and CDR2 as SYGVKD. The V and J ends lost 3 bases and 4 bases respectively, with 12 bases between them. The length of the CDR3 is 14 residues. CDR3 bases: TGTGCCATCAGTGAAACCAGGCCTTTAGAGACCCAGTACTTC. It codes for CAISETRPLETQYF.

This chain connects TRBV14 to TRBJ2-4; 7 nucleotides agree with TRBD2. V gave up 4 bases and J gave up 8 bases; unmatched junction bases: 8. This CDR3 has 14 residues. CDR1 and CDR2 from the germline V gene are SGHDN and FVKESK. CDR3 in DNA: TGTGCCAGCAGCCTCACTAGCGTTGGTGACATTCAGTACTTC. The encoded protein is CASSLTSVGDIQYF.

This sequence joins TRBV28 and TRBJ1-5; the D is unclear. V was trimmed by 3 bases and J by 2 bases, leaving 14 bases between them. The CDR3 runs to 16 residues. The germline V gene has CDR1 MDHEN and CDR2 SYDVKM. The CDR3 reads CASSLGLHLGNQPQHF. CDR3 nucleotide sequence: TGTGCCAGCAGTTTGGGTCTCCACTTGGGCAATCAGCCCCAGCATTTT.

The chain carries TRBV6-1 and TRBJ2-7, with 12 positions matching TRBD1. CDR1 and CDR2 from the germline V gene are MNHNS and SASEGT. V lost 2 bases to trimming and J lost 5 bases; unmatched junction nucleotides: 1. CDR3 size: 14 residues. As DNA, the CDR3 is TGTGCCAGCAGTGAATGGGACAGGGGGCACGAGCAGTACTTC. Amino acid sequence: CASSEWDRGHEQYF.

CDR3 sequence: CASRPRSGRGETQYF. The CDR3 DNA reads as TGTGCCAGCCGCCCTCGTTCGGGGAGAGGAGAGACCCAGTACTTC. The rearrangement links TRBV7-8 to TRBJ2-5; D possibly corresponds to TRBD2 (5 bases). The germline gives CDR1 SGHVS, CDR2 FQNEAQ. Trimming removed 8 bases from V and 4 bases from J, with 20 bases in between. The CDR3 runs 15 residues.

CDR3 sequence: CASSSSSGISYEQYF. The CDR3 DNA sequence: TGTGCCAGCAGTTCTTCTAGCGGGATATCGTACGAGCAGTACTTC. J is TRBJ2-7 and V is TRBV27; TRBD2 matches 9 bases. Trimming cost V 4 bases and J 4 bases; bases outside gene matches: 8. Germline CDR1 is MNHEY and CDR2 is SMNVEV (reference sequence). The CDR3 is 15 amino acids.

This clone was detected only once. The V gene is TRBV27, the J gene TRBJ2-3; TRBD2 agrees at 8 bases. Germline lookup yields CDR1 MNHEY and CDR2 SMNVEV (reference sequence). This CDR3 comprises 17 residues. The V and J ends lost 4 bases and 3 bases, in that order; junction bases with no gene match: 12. The CDR3 DNA reads TGTGCCAGCAGTTATCGGGGCGGGAGGCTGAAGACAGATACGCAGTATTTT. Amino acids: CASSYRGGRLKTDTQYF.

V usage is TRBV19 and J usage is TRBJ2-2; a possible D gene is TRBD2 (6 bases). Germline assignment: CDR1 LNHDA and CDR2 SQIVND (reference sequence). The CDR3 has 18 residues. Trimming removed 7 bases from V and 6 bases from J, with 27 bases in between. Written as DNA, the CDR3 is TGTGCCAGTAAGCTCCTAGCAGACCAATCCCCGGGGGCCGGGGAGCTGTTTTTT. The encoded protein is CASKLLADQSPGAGELFF.

The genes are TRBV5-1 and TRBJ2-3; 9 nucleotides match TRBD1. V shed 4 bases and J 1 base; nucleotides not matched to a gene: 4. This CDR3 is built from 15 residues. Germline assignment: CDR1 SGHRS and CDR2 YFSETQ. The CDR3 here is CASSHDRGGTDTQYF. As DNA, the CDR3 is TGCGCCAGCAGCCACGACAGGGGGGGCACAGATACGCAGTATTTT.

V gene TRBV27 combines with J gene TRBJ2-7; possible D gene TRBD2, 6 bases. The V end was cut by 8 bases, the J end by 1 base, with 15 bases between. Germline loops: CDR1 MNHEY, CDR2 SMNVEV (reference sequence). The CDR3 is made up of 14 amino acids. The CDR3 nucleotides read TGTGCCAGCCGAATAACCGGGAGTTCCTACGAGCAGTACTTC. Its translation is CASRITGSSYEQYF.

The V and J genes are TRBV7-2 and TRBJ2-5, with 7 nucleotides matching TRBD2. Per the germline V gene, CDR1 is SGHTA and CDR2 is FQGNSA. V was pared by 3 bases and J by 3 bases, with 1 base of the junction left unmatched. The CDR3 contains 13 residues. This CDR3 reads CASSFAGEETQYF. DNA for the CDR3: TGTGCCAGCAGCTTTGCGGGAGAAGAGACCCAGTACTTC.

The chain carries TRBV10-3 and TRBJ2-3; 9 bases match TRBD1. V dropped 4 bases and J dropped 4; count of bases not matched to a gene: 6. Germline CDR1 is ENHRY and CDR2 is SYGVKD. The CDR3 has 15 residues. The CDR3 region is CAISGEDRGPDTQYF. In DNA, the CDR3 is TGTGCCATCAGTGGTGAGGACAGGGGTCCAGATACGCAGTATTTT.

The CDR3 bases are TGTGCCAGCAGTGCGGGAGGTGGGGGCTACCGGGATCAGCCCCAGCATTTT. It codes for CASSAGGGGYRDQPQHF. V and J are TRBV27 and TRBJ1-5; tentatively, D is TRBD1 (6 bases). Trimming stripped 5 bases from V and 5 bases from J, with 22 bases between. The CDR3 sequence is 17 residues long. Germline CDR1 is MNHEY and CDR2 is SMNVEV (reference sequence).

In its sample, this clone ranks as medium-sized (0.01 to 0.1%). V gene TRBV6-4 combines with J gene TRBJ2-6, with D perhaps matching TRBD1 (6 bases). CDR3 length: 15 residues. Between the trimmed V and J ends, which lost 4 bases and 0 bases, there was a span of 7 bases. The germline gives CDR1 MRHNA, CDR2 SNTAGT. In nucleotides, the CDR3 is TGTGCCAGCAGTGCGGGACACTCTGGGGCCAACGTCCTGACTTTC. As protein: CASSAGHSGANVLTF.

V gene TRBV5-1 combines with J gene TRBJ1-2; 11 nucleotides align to TRBD1. J gave up 1 base and V 4 bases, and 6 bases lay outside the gene matches. The CDR3 length is 16 residues. CDR1 is SGHRS and CDR2 is YFSETQ in the germline V gene. The CDR3: CASSKGQGDLNYGYTF. The CDR3 nucleotides are TGCGCCAGCAGCAAGGGACAGGGGGATCTTAACTATGGCTACACCTTC.

This clone appeared once. V is TRBV6-1 and J is TRBJ2-7; D could derive from TRBD1 or TRBD2 (5 bases each). V dropped 4 bases and J dropped 3 bases, with 10 bases sitting between them. CDR3 length equals 13 residues. Germline CDR1 is MNHNS and CDR2 is SASEGT. CDR3 bases: TGTGCCAGCAGTGGAGCTGGGGGCTACGAGCAGTACTTC. Protein sequence: CASSGAGGYEQYF.

The chain combines TRBV28 with TRBJ1-3; TRBD1 is a possible D gene (5 bases). Per the germline V gene, CDR1 is MDHEN and CDR2 is SYDVKM. V lost 1 base to trimming and J lost 0 bases, with 7 bases between them. The CDR3 runs 15 residues. The DNA for the CDR3 is TGTGCCAGCAGTTTATTGGGGGGCTCTGGAAACACCATATATTTT. This translates into CASSLLGGSGNTIYF.

The J gene is TRBJ2-2, the V gene TRBV5-4, with D maybe TRBD2 (5 bases). Germline loops: CDR1 SGHNT, CDR2 YYREEE (reference sequence). The V and J ends lost 1 base and 1 base respectively, with 11 bases between them. CDR3 length: 16 amino acids. Here the CDR3 reads CASSLSSSLNTGELFF. The CDR3 DNA is TGTGCCAGCAGCTTGTCTTCTAGCCTGAACACCGGGGAGCTGTTTTTT. Filled out from reference TRBV5-4 and TRBJ2-2, the complete variable domain reads ETGVTQSPTHLIKTRGQQVTLRCSSQSGHNTVSWYQQALGQGPQFIFQYYREEENGRGNFPPRFSGLQFPNYSSELNVNALELDDSALYLCASSLSSSLNTGELFFGEGSRLTVL.

The chain recombines TRBV5-4 with TRBJ2-6; no firm D call. This CDR3 is built from 15 residues. Germline V gene lookup returns CDR1 SGHNT and CDR2 YYREEE (reference sequence). V dropped 0 bases and J dropped 0 bases, with 4 bases sitting between them. CDR3 nucleotide sequence: TGTGCCAGCAGCTTGGACGGCTCTGGGGCCAACGTCCTGACTTTC. Its translation: CASSLDGSGANVLTF.

J is TRBJ1-4 and V is TRBV5-8, with 9 positions matching TRBD1. After removal of 3 bases from V and 4 bases from J, the junction contained 7 bases not matched to a gene. This CDR3 has 16 amino acids. From germline, CDR1 is SGHTS and CDR2 YDEGEE. The CDR3 sequence: CASSSGQGRFNEKLFF. Written as DNA, the CDR3 is TGTGCCAGCAGCTCTGGACAGGGGAGGTTTAATGAAAAACTGTTTTTT.

This chain uses TRBV7-9 with TRBJ2-5, with a weak D call TRBD2 (6 bases). Germline V CDR1 and CDR2: SEHNR, FQNEAQ (reference sequence). V dropped 3 bases and J dropped 4 bases, with 12 bases sitting between them. CDR3 length: 14 amino acids. The DNA of the CDR3 is TGTGCCAGCAGCTTCCTAGCGATAGTAGAGACCCAGTACTTC. It encodes CASSFLAIVETQYF. The complete variable domain, with remaining parts taken from reference TRBV7-9 and TRBJ2-5, reads DTGVSQNPRHKITKRGQNVTFRCDPISEHNRLYWYRQTLGQGPEFLTYFQNEAQLEKSRLLSDRFSAERPKGSFSTLEIQRTEQGDSAMYLCASSFLAIVETQYFGPGTRLLVL.

The J gene is TRBJ2-2, the V gene TRBV18; 9 bases match TRBD1. V shed 5 bases and J 0 bases; nucleotides not matched to a gene: 4. The CDR3 runs 16 residues. Germline CDR1 and CDR2: KGHSH and LQKENI. Here the CDR3 reads CASSKGQGTNTGELFF. In DNA, the CDR3 is TGTGCCAGCTCAAAAGGACAGGGGACGAACACCGGGGAGCTGTTTTTT.

The genes are TRBV7-9 and TRBJ2-5; D may be TRBD1 or TRBD2 (5 bases each). The CDR3 is 15 residues long. The germline V gene encodes CDR1 SEHNR and CDR2 FQNEAQ (reference sequence). Trimming took off 0 bases at V and 0 bases at J, with 8 bases between the two ends. The CDR3 coding sequence is TGTGCCAGCAGCTTAGCCGGGACGGACCAAGAGACCCAGTACTTC. Protein product: CASSLAGTDQETQYF.

A single count supports this clone. The chain links TRBV19 to TRBJ1-4; D gene uncertain. Trimming shortened V by 9 bases and J by 8 bases, and 10 bases separated the two germline ends. CDR3 length equals 11 residues. Germline assignment: CDR1 LNHDA and CDR2 SQIVND (reference sequence). This CDR3 is CASKRGEKLFF. The CDR3 coding sequence is TGTGCCAGCAAAAGAGGGGAAAAACTGTTTTTT.

This chain joins TRBV5-4 and TRBJ1-2; TRBD1 is a possible D gene (5 bases). This CDR3 is 14 amino acids long. The V and J ends lost 1 base and 4 bases respectively, with 11 bases between them. From germline, CDR1 is SGHNT and CDR2 YYREEE (reference sequence). The CDR3 here is CASSLPGQGYGYTF. CDR3 bases: TGTGCCAGCAGCTTGCCAGGCCAGGGCTATGGCTACACCTTC.

The genes are TRBV5-4 and TRBJ2-1; D unclear. Trimming left V 0 bases short and J 6 bases short, with 4 bases between. CDR1 is SGHNT and CDR2 is YYREEE in the germline V gene (reference sequence). This CDR3 is built from 12 residues. DNA for the CDR3: TGTGCCAGCAGCTTGGTCTCCAATGAGCAGTTCTTC. Amino acids: CASSLVSNEQFF.